Reported below is one TCR beta chain. No antigen is known for it. Within one base of it there is no much larger clone, and no base qualities were kept. The sample comes from a study of blood T cell repertoires in COVID-19 (dated by TCRdb to about 2020). Turning to the overall study: The collaborator samples originated in the United States, Italy and Spain and spanned the acute and convalescent phases of COVID-19. The samples were drawn from the first 160 participants of the ongoing ImmuneRACE study and from 950 to 1,500 subjects provided by 6 global collaborators. The repertoires were released in a freely available public database intended as a resource for research on the immune response to SARS-CoV-2. Nearly every sample came with metadata listing a de-identified subject ID, COVID-19 status, age in years and sex. Where available, HLA class I and class II types were obtained from metadata supplied by the sample provider rather than from assay-based typing. Subjects who had been exposed to COVID-19, were actively infected with it, or had recovered from it provided the deeply sampled blood TCRbeta repertoires that made up the dataset. The prospective study material was composed of cDNA or gDNA derived from T cells, B-cell-depleted T cells, or PBMCs. The research as a whole found: How much clinical and demographic metadata was included differed by source and by participant, and the metadata was provided uncurated.

Relative to germline, V is missing 3 bases and J is missing 4 bases, with 3 bases of the junction outside any gene match. From its cysteine to its phenylalanine, the CDR3 spans 15 amino acids. Left in the record is the CDR3 DNA by itself, 45 bases read in frame from the first base. CDR1 is given as SGHTS and CDR2 as YDEGEE, both from the germline V gene. The collaborating institutions used their own protocols to collect whole blood in K2EDTA tubes. For TCRbeta analysis, collaborators shipped samples as frozen whole blood, isolated PBMCs, or DNA extracted from either of those sample types. TCRbeta CDR3 regions were amplified from genomic DNA using the immunoSEQ Assay, a bias-controlled multiplex PCR. Per the original workflow: The number of nucleated cells in each sample was estimated by amplification of reference gene primers within the assay. Sequence reads were collapsed and filtered to measure the absolute abundance of every unique TCRbeta CDR3 rearrangement. For each sample, productive Simpson clonality was calculated as the square root of Simpson's diversity index across productive rearrangements. TCRdb obtained this table from immuneACCESS and retained in-frame rearrangements with V and J assigned. These tables miss some clones; where compared with another copy, unresolved V genes account for less than half of the shortfall, and the remainder is unexplained. The V and J calls and clone size were taken over from that table, and D and trimming were inferred from the DNA. This sample gives 55,000 or so clones in total; over 75% of them show up just once. 6% to 8.5% of the sample comes from the top ten.

Sequencing used peripheral blood. The TCR was taken from a man aged 55 to 70 with active or convalescent COVID-19. The receptor chain draws on TRBV5-8 and TRBJ2-1, with TRBD2 matching 11 junction bases. The CDR3: CASSSGLAAYNEQFF. The DNA reads TGTGCCAGCAGCTCGGGACTAGCGGCGTACAATGAGCAGTTCTTC.